These 19 T cell receptor beta chains were sequenced from one sample in a study of T cells in Graves' hyperthyroidism and ophthalmopathy. RNA transcripts gave rise to amplified TCR beta CDR3 regions. A first-round RT-PCR of the TCR CDR3 used the HTBI primer set. TCRdb called the multiplex PCR reads again in MiXCR, with one record for every CDR3 protein. The sample lists 220,000 or so distinct CDR3 sequences, 16% occurring once. The sequenced sample consisted of blood. The source of these receptors is a woman younger than 30 with Graves' ophthalmopathy.

This clonotype was recorded many times. The chain recombines TRBV28 with TRBJ2-1; 11 bases fit TRBD2. Looked up from germline, CDR1 is MDHEN and CDR2 is SYDVKM. The CDR3 length is 15 residues. Unmatched junction bases numbered 11, after V lost 8 bases and J lost 8 bases. The CDR3 loop reads CASGFSGGAGDEQFF. The CDR3 DNA reads as TGTGCCAGCGGGTTTAGCGGGGGGGCCGGCGATGAGCAGTTCTTC.

This clonotype was counted at least ten times. The chain joins TRBV5-1 to TRBJ2-7; no reliable D call. The V gene lost 0 bases and the J gene lost 0 bases, with 7 bases spanning the gap. The CDR3 loop spans 14 amino acids. The germline V gene encodes CDR1 SGHRS and CDR2 YFSETQ. As DNA, the CDR3 is TGCGCCAGCAGCTTGGAAGGAAACTCCTACGAGCAGTACTTC. Its protein product is CASSLEGNSYEQYF.

The sample holds many counts of this clonotype. The chain has TRBV15 and TRBJ2-5; the match to TRBD1 covers 9 bases. Germline V gene data show CDR1 as LNHNV and CDR2 as YYDKDF (reference sequence). This CDR3 is 15 amino acids long. Unmatched junction bases numbered 3, after V lost 3 bases and J lost 1 base. This chain's CDR3 is CATSRRQGGQETQYF. CDR3 bases: TGTGCCACCAGCAGGAGACAGGGGGGCCAAGAGACCCAGTACTTC.

Many counts were recorded for this clonotype. The rearrangement uses TRBV7-9 and TRBJ1-1; D gene ambiguous. V dropped 3 bases and J dropped 1 base, with 12 bases sitting between them. From germline, CDR1 is SEHNR and CDR2 FQNEAQ (reference sequence). The CDR3 is 15 amino acids. The CDR3 loop is CASSFLSKSNTEAFF. The CDR3 nucleotides are TGTGCCAGCAGCTTTCTGTCAAAATCGAACACTGAAGCTTTCTTT.

On this clonotype itself: A read error may be the cause here, since a much bigger clone is one base away. The genes are TRBV12-3 or TRBV12-4 and TRBJ1-1; TRBD1 might be the D (5 bases). The length of the CDR3 is 14 residues. CDR3 bases: TGTGCCAGCATTAAGGGGCAGCAGAACACTGAAGCTTCCTTT. It encodes CASIKGQQNTEASF.

Note on this clonotype: With a much larger clone just one base away, this may be a read error. The missing conserved phenylalanine or tryptophan at the end of this CDR3 makes a read error likely. The chain is built from TRBV15 and TRBJ1-5, with D uncertain. Per germline, CDR1 LNHNV and CDR2 YYDKDF (reference sequence). V was cut by 4 bases and J by 3 bases, with 7 bases left in between. The CDR3 runs to 13 residues. For the CDR3, the DNA is TGTGCCACCAGCAAATTTCCCAATCAGCCCCAGCATCTT. Translated, it gives CATSKFPNQPQHL.

This clonotype was observed at least ten times. The V call is TRBV19, the J call TRBJ2-7; D unclear. CDR1 is LNHDA, CDR2 SQIVND, per germline (reference sequence). CDR3 length: 14 residues. V lost 4 bases, J lost 7 bases, and 17 bases lay in between. CDR3 bases: TGTGCCAGTAGTAACCCCCAGCGTTCTATGGAGCAGTACTTC. It translates to CASSNPQRSMEQYF.

Ten or more counts support this clonotype. This chain uses TRBV20-1 with TRBJ2-7; possibly TRBD2 for D (5 bases). Looked up from germline, CDR1 is DFQATT and CDR2 is SNEGSKA (reference sequence). V was shortened by 0 bases and J by 0 bases, with 21 bases between the two germline ends. The length of the CDR3 is 18 residues. The CDR3 spells CSARDRGFPDLTSYEQYF. As DNA, the CDR3 is TGCAGTGCTAGAGACCGGGGATTTCCCGATTTGACCTCCTACGAGCAGTACTTC.

The sample holds many counts of this clonotype. The chain uses TRBV3-1 and TRBJ1-1, with 9 bases identical to TRBD1. V shed 4 bases and J 3 bases; nucleotides not matched to a gene: 3. Germline V gene sequence: CDR1 LGHDT, CDR2 YNNKEL (reference sequence). The length of the CDR3 is 14 residues. CDR3 in DNA: TGTGCCAGCAGCCCGGGACAGGGAGACACTGAAGCTTTCTTT. Translating it yields CASSPGQGDTEAFF.

This clonotype was counted many times. The chain links TRBV4-1 to TRBJ2-7, with unresolved D. CDR3 length: 16 amino acids. Germline loops: CDR1 MGHRA, CDR2 YSYEKL. V was trimmed by 3 bases and J by 0 bases, leaving 15 bases between them. Here the CDR3 reads CASSQVDLLISYEQYF. The CDR3 bases are TGCGCCAGCAGCCAGGTCGACTTATTGATCTCCTACGAGCAGTACTTC.

This clonotype came up many times. The DNA of the CDR3 is TGTGCCAGCAGTTCGCACAGGGATGGCTACACCTTC. Residues: CASSSHRDGYTF. The chain is built from TRBV27 and TRBJ1-2; tentative D call: TRBD1 (6 bases). Germline-derived CDR1 and CDR2 are MNHEY and SMNVEV (reference sequence). This CDR3 comprises 12 residues. Trimming left V 4 bases short and J 6 bases short, with 9 bases between.

The table lists this clonotype with a few counts. This sequence joins TRBV7-2 and TRBJ2-7, with D possibly being TRBD2 (5 bases). This CDR3 has 15 amino acids. The germline gives CDR1 SGHTA, CDR2 FQGNSA. V was trimmed by 1 base and J by 2 bases, leaving 12 bases between them. CDR3 bases: TGTGCCAGCAGCTTAGGGCGGGTAAAGACCTACGAGCAGTACTTC. This sequence encodes CASSLGRVKTYEQYF.

This clonotype was observed at least ten times. The chain recombines TRBV30 with TRBJ2-5, with D tentatively TRBD1 (5 bases). V lost 2 bases, J lost 0 bases, and 10 bases lay in between. The CDR3 has 14 residues. Germline assignment: CDR1 GTSNPN and CDR2 SVGIG (reference sequence). The CDR3 region has the DNA TGTGCCTGGAGTACAACAGGACACCAAGAGACCCAGTACTTC. This sequence encodes CAWSTTGHQETQYF.

The table lists this clonotype with many counts. The chain recombines TRBV6-2 or TRBV6-3 with TRBJ1-2, with D unclear. Germline CDR1 reads MNHEY; CDR2 reads SVGEGT. The CDR3 spans 13 residues. V was clipped by 5 bases and J by 4 bases, with 11 bases between them. CDR3 protein: CASSLAGPYGYTF. CDR3 DNA sequence: TGTGCCAGCAGTCTAGCTGGTCCCTATGGCTACACCTTC.

This clonotype was recorded at least ten times. The chain employs TRBV30 and TRBJ1-3; D is possibly TRBD1 (6 bases). The germline gives CDR1 GTSNPN, CDR2 SVGIG (reference sequence). V lost 0 bases to trimming and J lost 2 bases, with 8 bases between them. The CDR3 loop spans 14 amino acids. The CDR3 DNA follows: TGTGCCTGGAGTGTAGGGGGGGCTGGAAACACCATATATTTT. Protein product: CAWSVGGAGNTIYF.

This clonotype was recorded at least ten times. The chain joins TRBV7-9 to TRBJ2-1, with 7 positions matching TRBD2. The J segment lost 4 bases and the V segment lost 4 bases, leaving 10 bases of the junction unmatched. The CDR3 consists of 16 residues. CDR1 is SEHNR and CDR2 is FQNEAQ in the germline V gene (reference sequence). This chain's CDR3 is CASSSKEGGAYNEQFF. Written as DNA, the CDR3 is TGTGCCAGCAGCTCAAAGGAGGGAGGGGCTTACAATGAGCAGTTCTTC.

Details on this clonotype: Possible read error: a much larger clone is one base away. The gene calls are TRBV4-1 and TRBJ1-2; maybe TRBD1 (6 bases). This CDR3 contains 16 residues. Germline CDR1 is MGHRA and CDR2 is YSYEKL. DNA of the CDR3: TGCCCCAGCAGCCAACCCTTCCTACAGGGTAACTATGGCTACACCTTC. Translation gives CPSSQPFLQGNYGYTF.

The V and J genes are TRBV6-6 and TRBJ2-3, with TRBD2 identical over 14 bases. The V and J ends lost 0 bases and 0 bases, in that order; junction bases with no gene match: 8. Germline V CDR1 and CDR2: MNHNY, SVGAGI (reference sequence). This CDR3 spans 20 amino acids. As DNA, the CDR3 is TGTGCCAGCAGTTACTCAGATGGACTAGCGGGGGGAGCTAGCACAGATACGCAGTATTTT. Translating it yields CASSYSDGLAGGASTDTQYF.

The chain combines TRBV18 with TRBJ2-7, with 8 positions matching TRBD1. CDR1 is KGHSH, CDR2 LQKENI, per germline. V was pared by 6 bases and J by 2 bases, with 6 bases of the junction left unmatched. The CDR3 has 14 amino acids. In nucleotides, the CDR3 is TGTGCCAGCTCCGAGGACAGGGCCACCTACGAGCAGTACTTC. Translation gives CASSEDRATYEQYF.